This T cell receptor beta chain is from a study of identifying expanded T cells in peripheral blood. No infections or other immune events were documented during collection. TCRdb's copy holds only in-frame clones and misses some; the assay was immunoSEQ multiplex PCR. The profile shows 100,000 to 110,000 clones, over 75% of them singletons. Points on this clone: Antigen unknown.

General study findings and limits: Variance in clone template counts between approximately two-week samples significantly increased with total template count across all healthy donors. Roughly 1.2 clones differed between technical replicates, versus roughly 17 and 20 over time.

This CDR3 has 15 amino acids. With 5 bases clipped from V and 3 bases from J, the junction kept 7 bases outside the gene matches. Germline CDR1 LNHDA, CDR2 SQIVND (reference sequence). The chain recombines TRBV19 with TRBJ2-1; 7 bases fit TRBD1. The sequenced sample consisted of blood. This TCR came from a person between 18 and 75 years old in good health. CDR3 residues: CASSGDRALYNEQFF. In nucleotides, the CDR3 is TGTGCCAGTAGTGGTGACAGGGCTCTCTACAATGAGCAGTTCTTC.